This TCR beta chain was profiled in a study of beta chain features in type 1 diabetes. This clone was counted only a few times. A sort by CD45RO/CCR7/CD25/CD127/CD95/CD27 yielded CD4+ naive, central memory, regulatory and stem cell-like memory cells. Expressed TCRB transcripts got sequenced, as all isolated RNA was reverse transcribed. Method: immunoSEQ multiplex PCR; TCRdb's copy keeps in-frame clones and lacks some. Of over 700,000 clones detected, 17% appear once; the ten largest clones hold 0.023%. Trimming at V came to 11 bases and at J to 4 bases, leaving 11 bases not matched to a gene. The length of the CDR3 is 14 residues. Germline lookup yields CDR1 LNHDA and CDR2 SQIVND (reference sequence).

The chain has TRBV19 and TRBJ1-1; 9 bases match TRBD1. This TCR was sampled from a woman between 18 and 29 years old in good health. Sequencing used naive CD4+ T cells from blood. The CDR3 DNA is TGTGCCTCACTGGGGACAGGGCTTCGCACTGAAGCTTTCTTT. Translated: CASLGTGLRTEAFF.